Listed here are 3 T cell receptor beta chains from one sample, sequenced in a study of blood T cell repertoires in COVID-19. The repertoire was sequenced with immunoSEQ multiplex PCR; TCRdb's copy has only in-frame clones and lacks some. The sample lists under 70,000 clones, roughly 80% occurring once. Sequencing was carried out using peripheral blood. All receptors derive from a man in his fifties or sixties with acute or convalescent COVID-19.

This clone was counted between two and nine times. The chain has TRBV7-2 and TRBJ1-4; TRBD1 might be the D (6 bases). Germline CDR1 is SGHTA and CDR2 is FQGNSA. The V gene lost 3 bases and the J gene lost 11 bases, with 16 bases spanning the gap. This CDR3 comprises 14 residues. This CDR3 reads CASSLLQGTVKLFF. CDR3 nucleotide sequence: TGTGCCAGCAGCTTGTTACAGGGTACCGTCAAACTGTTTTTT.

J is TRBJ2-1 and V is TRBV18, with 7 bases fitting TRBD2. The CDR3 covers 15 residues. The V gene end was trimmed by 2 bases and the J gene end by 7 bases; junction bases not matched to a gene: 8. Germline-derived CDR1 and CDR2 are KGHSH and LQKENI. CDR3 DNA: TGTGCCAGCTCACCAGGTGCGGGAGCGGGGAATGAGCAGTTCTTC. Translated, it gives CASSPGAGAGNEQFF.

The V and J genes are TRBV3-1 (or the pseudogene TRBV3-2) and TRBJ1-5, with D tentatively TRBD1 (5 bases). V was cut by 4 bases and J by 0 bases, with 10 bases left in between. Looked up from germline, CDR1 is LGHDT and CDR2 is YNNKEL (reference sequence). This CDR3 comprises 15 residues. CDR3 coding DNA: TGTGCCAGCAGCCCTACAGGACATAGCAATCAGCCCCAGCATTTT. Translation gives CASSPTGHSNQPQHF.